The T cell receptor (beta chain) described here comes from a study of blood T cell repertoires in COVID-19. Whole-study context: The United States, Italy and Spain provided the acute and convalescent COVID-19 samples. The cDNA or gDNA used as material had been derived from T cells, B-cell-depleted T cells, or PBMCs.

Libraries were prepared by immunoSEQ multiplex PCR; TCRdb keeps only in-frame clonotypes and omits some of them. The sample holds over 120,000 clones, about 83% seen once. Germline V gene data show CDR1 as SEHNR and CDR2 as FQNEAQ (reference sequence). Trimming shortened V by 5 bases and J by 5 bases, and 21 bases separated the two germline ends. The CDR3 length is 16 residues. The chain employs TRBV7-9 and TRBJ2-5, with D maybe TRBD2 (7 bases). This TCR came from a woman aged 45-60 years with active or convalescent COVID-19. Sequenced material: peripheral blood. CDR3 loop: CASSGGASGLSETQYF. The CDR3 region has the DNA TGTGCCAGCAGCGGGGGGGCTAGCGGTCTTTCGGAGACCCAGTACTTC.